The 27 T cell receptor beta chains below were found in one sample sequenced in a study of T cell repertoires in cytomegalovirus infection. TCRdb re-analysed the reads in MiXCR, keeping a single row per CDR3 protein. The sample has roughly 990,000 distinct CDR3 sequences, around 32% seen once. Their specific antigens are unknown. The specimen comprised cultured CD8+ T cells from PBMCs, sampled from culture after CMV antigen stimulation. Source of these receptors: a human donor in good health (CMV status not recorded). Some clones in this sample may be carry-over from other donors' samples.

This clonotype was seen at least ten times. The chain links TRBV12-3 or TRBV12-4 to TRBJ2-5, with D tentatively TRBD2 (6 bases). Trimming took off 0 bases at V and 7 bases at J, with 12 bases between the two ends. The CDR3 loop spans 14 amino acids. The CDR3 bases are TGTGCCAGCAGTTTAGCGAGAGCCGGGGGGACCCAGTACTTC. As protein: CASSLARAGGTQYF.

V usage is TRBV28 and J usage is TRBJ2-7; D is unresolved. Trimming pared 5 bases from V and 2 bases from J, leaving 13 bases between. Looked up from germline, CDR1 is MDHEN and CDR2 is SYDVKM. The CDR3 length is 14 residues. The CDR3 spells CASSPTSPAYEQYV. DNA of the CDR3: TGTGCCAGCAGTCCGACTTCCCCGGCCTACGAGCAGTACGTC.

V and J are TRBV20-1 and TRBJ2-5; D is perhaps TRBD2 (6 bases). This CDR3 has 14 residues. Germline V gives CDR1 DFQATT, CDR2 SNEGSKA (reference sequence). V was trimmed by 0 bases and J by 9 bases, leaving 17 bases between them. The CDR3 region is CSARDHLRGLAQYF. As DNA, the CDR3 is TGCAGTGCTAGAGATCACCTGCGGGGTCTGGCCCAGTACTTC.

This clonotype was seen at least ten times. The chain links TRBV6-2 or TRBV6-3 to TRBJ2-7, with no clear D. Trimming removed 7 bases from V and 2 bases from J, with 12 bases in between. The CDR3 is made up of 13 amino acids. Germline-derived CDR1 and CDR2 are MNHEY and SVGEGT. The CDR3 DNA follows: TGTGCCAGCATGCGGAGCATTGCCTACGAGCAGTACGTC. Amino acid sequence: CASMRSIAYEQYV.

This clonotype was recorded at least ten times. V gene TRBV7-6 combines with J gene TRBJ1-4, with D possibly TRBD1 on 5 matching bases. In germline, CDR1 is SGHVS, CDR2 FNYEAQ. Trimming left V 2 bases short and J 7 bases short, with 8 bases between. The length of the CDR3 is 13 residues. The CDR3 sequence: CASSLSGGEKLFF. The CDR3 region has the DNA TGTGCCAGCAGCTTATCCGGGGGTGAAAAACTGTTTTTT.

The V gene is TRBV19, the J gene TRBJ1-1; D possibly corresponds to TRBD1 (6 bases). Germline loops: CDR1 LNHDA, CDR2 SQIVND (reference sequence). The CDR3 spans 12 residues. The V end was cut by 7 bases, the J end by 5 bases, with 11 bases between. CDR3 nucleotide sequence: TGTGCCAGTACCTCACAGGGTACTGAAGCTTTCTTT. Translating gives CASTSQGTEAFF. Full variable domain (remainder filled in from reference TRBV19 and TRBJ1-1): DGGITQSPKYLFRKEGQNVTLSCEQNLNHDAMYWYRQDPGQGLRLIYYSQIVNDFQKGDIAEGYSVSREKKESFPLTVTSAQKNPTAFYLCASTSQGTEAFFGQGTRLTVV.

This clonotype was detected many times. This sequence joins TRBV7-6 and TRBJ2-1; tentatively, D is TRBD1 (6 bases). The germline gives CDR1 SGHVS, CDR2 FNYEAQ. This CDR3 has 15 residues. With 5 bases removed from V and 3 bases from J, the gap between germline ends came to 14 bases. CDR3 residues: CASSLPRTDYNEQFF. The CDR3 nucleotides are TGTGCCAGCAGCCTACCCCGGACAGACTACAATGAGCAGTTCTTC.

This chain uses TRBV5-6 with TRBJ2-2; D gene uncertain. Germline-derived CDR1 and CDR2 are SGHDT and YYEEEE. There are 14 residues in the CDR3. V was trimmed by 4 bases and J by 7 bases, leaving 14 bases between them. DNA of the CDR3: TGTGCCAGCAGCAAAGTGAGGCGTAGCGGGGAGCTGTTTTTT. Its translation: CASSKVRRSGELFF.

This clonotype turned up a few times. This rearrangement joins TRBV27 to TRBJ1-6; TRBD1 matches 7 bases. Germline V gene sequence: CDR1 MNHEY, CDR2 SMNVEV (reference sequence). The CDR3 length is 17 residues. With V trimmed by 0 bases and J by 13 bases, 15 bases remained unmatched. The CDR3 DNA reads as TGTGCCAGCAGTTTATCAGCATACGGGACAGCCATACGTCCCCTCCACTTT. Residues: CASSLSAYGTAIRPLHF.

This clonotype was counted only a few times. The chain couples TRBV27 to TRBJ2-1; the D call may be TRBD1 or TRBD2 (5 bases each). The CDR3 is made up of 15 amino acids. The germline CDR1 and CDR2 sequences are MNHEY and SMNVEV (reference sequence). V shed 5 bases and J shed 7 bases, with 18 bases lying between them. The DNA for the CDR3 is TGTGCCAGCAGTCGGGACCCACCTTCGAGGAATGAGCAGTTCTTC. Its protein product is CASSRDPPSRNEQFF.

This clonotype was seen ten or more times. J is TRBJ2-5 and V is TRBV7-8, with a tentative D call TRBD1 (5 bases). The CDR3 totals 16 residues. Germline loops: CDR1 SGHVS, CDR2 FQNEAQ. The V end was cut by 1 base, the J end by 1 base, with 13 bases between. CDR3 in amino acids: CASSLVTNGAQETQYF. CDR3 in DNA: TGTGCCAGCAGCTTAGTTACAAATGGGGCCCAAGAGACCCAGTACTTC.

The chain employs TRBV13 and TRBJ1-1; possible D gene TRBD1, 6 bases. Germline values: CDR1 PRHDT, CDR2 FYEKMQ (reference sequence). This CDR3 is 13 amino acids long. Between the trimmed V and J ends, which lost 4 bases and 3 bases, there was a span of 9 bases. The CDR3 sequence: CASSSQGHTEAFF. CDR3 DNA sequence: TGTGCCAGCAGCTCACAGGGTCACACTGAAGCTTTCTTT.

This clonotype was seen ten or more times. The chain employs TRBV7-2 and TRBJ2-5; D gene uncertain. Per germline, CDR1 SGHTA and CDR2 FQGNSA. Deletions cut 0 bases from V and 5 bases from J, with 13 bases between. The CDR3 is 15 residues long. The CDR3 sequence is CASSLASYTAETQYF. The CDR3 coding sequence is TGTGCCAGCAGCTTAGCCTCTTATACCGCGGAGACCCAGTACTTC.

This rearrangement joins TRBV11-3 to TRBJ2-7; 9 nucleotides match TRBD2. Germline V CDR1 and CDR2: SGHNT, YENEEA. This CDR3 is built from 15 residues. The V gene end was trimmed by 5 bases and the J gene end by 0 bases; junction bases not matched to a gene: 5. CDR3 sequence (DNA): TGTGCCAGCAGCCCCCGGACTAGCGACTCCTACGAGCAGTACTTC. It yields the protein CASSPRTSDSYEQYF. Together with reference TRBV11-3 and TRBJ2-7, the CDR3 gives the full variable domain: EAGVVQSPRYKIIEKKQPVAFWCNPISGHNTLYWYLQNLGQGPELLIRYENEEAVDDSQLPKDRFSAERLKGVDSTLKIQPAELGDSAVYLCASSPRTSDSYEQYFGPGTRLTVT.

This clonotype occurred many times. This chain connects TRBV7-9 to TRBJ1-2; 7 bases are shared with TRBD1. Germline CDR1 SEHNR, CDR2 FQNEAQ (reference sequence). This CDR3 region has 15 residues. The V gene end was trimmed by 6 bases and the J gene end by 0 bases; junction bases not matched to a gene: 7. The CDR3 loop reads CASSPRTGTNYGYTF. In DNA, the CDR3 is TGTGCCAGCAGTCCCCGGACAGGAACTAACTATGGCTACACCTTC.

At least ten counts were recorded for this clonotype. The chain is built from TRBV7-9 and TRBJ1-4; 7 bases align to TRBD1. Per germline, CDR1 SEHNR and CDR2 FQNEAQ (reference sequence). The ends lost 5 bases at V and 7 bases at J; junction bases unmatched: 7. This CDR3 spans 14 amino acids. The DNA of the CDR3 is TGTGCCAGCAGCCTGACAGGGATTGGTGAAAAACTGTTTTTT. This translates into CASSLTGIGEKLFF.

The gene calls are TRBV5-6 and TRBJ2-7; 8 nucleotides line up with TRBD1. V lost 4 bases, J lost 3 bases, and 6 bases stayed unmatched. The CDR3 consists of 14 residues. From germline, CDR1 is SGHDT and CDR2 YYEEEE. In DNA form, the CDR3 reads TGTGCCAGCAGCCACGGACAGGGAGTCTACGAGCAGTACGTC. Protein: CASSHGQGVYEQYV.

The chain combines TRBV19 with TRBJ2-3; no definite D call. Looked up from germline, CDR1 is LNHDA and CDR2 is SQIVND (reference sequence). V lost 2 bases, J lost 2 bases, and 8 bases lay in between. CDR3 length: 14 amino acids. This CDR3 is CASSISQSTDTQYF. In nucleotides, the CDR3 is TGTGCCAGTAGTATAAGCCAGTCCACAGATACGCAGTATTTT.

Concerning this clonotype: A read error may account for a junction end that differs from germline. The J gene is TRBJ1-5, the V gene TRBV7-7, with D perhaps TRBD1 (5 bases). The germline CDR1 and CDR2 sequences are SSHAT and FNYEAQ (reference sequence). The CDR3 is 15 amino acids. The CDR3: CASRLGQGRNQPHHF. Here the CDR3 DNA reads TGTGCCAGCAGATTAGGCCAGGGACGAAATCAGCCCCATCATTTT.

This clonotype showed up just a few times. The CDR3 coding sequence is TGTGCCAGCACAACCCGGGGCCACTATGGCTACACCTTC. It codes for CASTTRGHYGYTF. V gene TRBV5-6 combines with J gene TRBJ1-2; D might be TRBD1 (5 bases). Trimming took off 6 bases at V and 3 bases at J, with 12 bases between the two ends. CDR1 is SGHDT, CDR2 YYEEEE, per germline. The CDR3 is 13 residues long.

This clonotype was observed a few times. The V gene is TRBV12-3 or TRBV12-4, the J gene TRBJ1-1; D is uncertain. The CDR3 runs 13 residues. Trimming pared 6 bases from V and 7 bases from J, leaving 15 bases between. CDR3 nucleotide sequence: TGTGCCAGCAGCCCCTCGCTGGATGGTGAAGCTTTCTTT. Translation: CASSPSLDGEAFF.

This sequence joins TRBV7-9 and TRBJ2-3; 8 positions agree with TRBD2. J lost 10 bases, V lost 4 bases, and 1 base had no gene match. This CDR3 is 11 amino acids long. Looked up from germline, CDR1 is SEHNR and CDR2 is FQNEAQ (reference sequence). This chain's CDR3 is CASSSGGAQYF. The CDR3 coding sequence is TGTGCCAGCAGCTCGGGGGGGGCGCAGTATTTT.

As concerns this clonotype: A read error may be the cause here, since a much bigger clone is one base away. V usage is TRBV7-6 and J usage is TRBJ1-6; 7 bases agree with TRBD1. Germline CDR1 and CDR2: SGHVS and FNYEAQ. The CDR3 spans 13 residues. CDR3 residues: CVSSRQGNSPLHF. The CDR3 coding sequence is TGTGTCAGCAGCCGACAGGGCAATTCACCCCTCCACTTT.

This clonotype occurred many times. The V call is TRBV4-3, the J call TRBJ1-6; TRBD1 might be the D (6 bases). Germline values: CDR1 LGHNA, CDR2 YSLEER. The V and J ends lost 0 bases and 6 bases respectively, with 9 bases between them. The CDR3 has 15 residues. The CDR3 DNA follows: TGCGCCAGCAGCCAAGAGAACAGGGTTAATTCACCCCTCCACTTT. Translating it yields CASSQENRVNSPLHF.

This chain connects TRBV9 to TRBJ2-3; 9 bases agree with TRBD2. After removal of 0 bases from V and 1 base from J, the junction contained 3 bases not matched to a gene. Germline CDR1 is SGDLS and CDR2 is YYNGEE. This CDR3 spans 16 amino acids. The CDR3 DNA sequence: TGTGCCAGCAGCGTAGAAGGCGGGGGGGGCACAGATACGCAGTATTTT. The encoded protein is CASSVEGGGGTDTQYF.

This clonotype has just a few counts. CDR3 sequence: CASRDRGRNEQFF. Here the CDR3 DNA reads TGTGCCAGCAGGGACAGGGGTAGGAATGAGCAGTTCTTC. The genes are TRBV5-6 and TRBJ2-1; 9 bases map to TRBD1. V dropped 5 bases and J dropped 7; count of bases not matched to a gene: 4. The CDR3 spans 13 residues. Germline CDR1 is SGHDT and CDR2 is YYEEEE.

This clonotype turned up a few times. J is TRBJ2-3 and V is TRBV7-6; D may be TRBD2 (6 bases). Trimming left V 4 bases short and J 0 bases short, with 14 bases between. CDR3 length: 16 amino acids. The germline V gene encodes CDR1 SGHVS and CDR2 FNYEAQ. CDR3 protein: CASSSRLGPSTDTQYF. The CDR3 DNA reads as TGTGCCAGCAGCTCCCGACTAGGCCCTAGCACAGATACGCAGTATTTT.